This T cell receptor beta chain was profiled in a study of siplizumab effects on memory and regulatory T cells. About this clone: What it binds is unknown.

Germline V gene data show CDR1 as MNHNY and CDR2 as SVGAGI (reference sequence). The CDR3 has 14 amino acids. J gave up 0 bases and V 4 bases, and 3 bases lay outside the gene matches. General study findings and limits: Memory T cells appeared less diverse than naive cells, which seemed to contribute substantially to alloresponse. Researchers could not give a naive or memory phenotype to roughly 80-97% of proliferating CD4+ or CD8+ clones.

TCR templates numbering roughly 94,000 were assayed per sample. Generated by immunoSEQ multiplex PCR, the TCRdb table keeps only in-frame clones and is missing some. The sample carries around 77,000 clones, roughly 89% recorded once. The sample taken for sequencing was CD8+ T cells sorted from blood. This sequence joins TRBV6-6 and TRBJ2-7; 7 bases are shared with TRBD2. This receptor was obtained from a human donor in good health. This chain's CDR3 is CASSFLADSYEQYF. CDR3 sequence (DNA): TGTGCCAGCAGTTTTCTAGCGGACTCCTACGAGCAGTACTTC.